Listed below are T cell receptor beta chains from one sample, sequenced in a study of T cells in Graves' hyperthyroidism and ophthalmopathy. TCRdb called the multiplex PCR reads again in MiXCR, with one record for every CDR3 protein. Among hundreds of thousands of distinct CDR3 sequences listed, roughly 14% were seen once. Sequencing was done on a sample of blood. Receptor source: a woman in her 50s with Graves' ophthalmopathy. Each CDR3 is given with its conserved first and last residue. The order of the fields is J gene, V gene, CDR3 protein.

>TRBJ2-5|TRBV5-1
CASSLVSGQQETQYF
>TRBJ1-5|TRBV30
CAWSVLRGAGNQPQHF
>TRBJ1-3|TRBV4-2
CASSQDRGGTIYF
>TRBJ2-2|TRBV14
CASSVQSGELFF
>TRBJ1-5|TRBV5-1
CASSSRQGQPQHF
>TRBJ2-2|TRBV12-3/TRBV12-4
CASSLKRGGELFF
>TRBJ2-1|TRBV5-1
CASSLTSGRASEQFF
>TRBJ1-2|TRBV18
CASSPPDAFGYTF
>TRBJ1-2|TRBV7-2
CASSNDRGIRGYTF
>TRBJ2-2|TRBV6-1
CASKDPTGGPGELFF